This T cell receptor beta chain was observed in a study of breast tumors, draining lymph nodes, adjacent tissues. Looked up from germline, CDR1 is DFQATT and CDR2 is SNEGSKA (reference sequence). Trimming stripped 1 base from V and 1 base from J, with 14 bases between. The CDR3 runs to 16 residues. Axillary draining lymph nodes of breast cancer patients supplied the node samples. The table lists this clonotype with many counts. The antigen is not known. Findings and limits, study-wide: Tumor repertoires ranked between lymph nodes and nontumor tissue in diversity, with V and J gene preferences. Tumor T cell lymph node origin was a supported hypothesis, not proven. Most tumor T cells seemingly derive from lymph node, then expand in tumor. Luminal-like breast cancer showed significantly higher tumor–nontumor repertoire similarity than basal-like.

TCRdb re-called the multiplex PCR reads through MiXCR, storing one row per CDR3 protein. The sample gives about 140,000 distinct CDR3 sequences, approximately 30% of which show up once; 2.3% is in the top ten. Sequenced material: axillary lymph node tissue. The chain uses TRBV20-1 and TRBJ1-5, with D perhaps TRBD1 (6 bases). The receptor comes from a female donor with breast cancer. Some clones in this sample may be carry-over from other donors' samples. CDR3: CSARAMGGESNQPQHF. CDR3 coding DNA: TGCAGTGCTAGAGCGATGGGGGGCGAGAGCAATCAGCCCCAGCATTTT.